Detailed here is one T cell receptor (beta chain). These data are taken from a study of technical replicates of blood from a handful of donors. Per the germline V gene, CDR1 is SGDLS and CDR2 is YYNGEE. Trimming cost V 0 bases and J 2 bases; bases outside gene matches: 5. The CDR3 runs 16 residues. Profiled with immunoSEQ multiplex PCR; TCRdb holds only in-frame clones, not every one. Found here are 91,000 or so clones, around 95% of them singletons; the top ten hold 0.26%. The chain combines TRBV9 with TRBJ2-1, with 7 bases aligning to TRBD1. The sequence was obtained from a human donor in good health. Sequences were obtained from T cells isolated from PBMCs. This CDR3 reads CASSVVVGGTYNEQFF. The CDR3 bases are TGTGCCAGCAGCGTAGTGGTAGGGGGCACCTACAATGAGCAGTTCTTC.